The TCR beta chain described here comes from a study of blood T cell repertoires in COVID-19. The CDR3 contains 16 residues. In germline, CDR1 is MDHEN, CDR2 SYDVKM. The V end lost 6 bases, the J end lost 3 bases, and 18 bases lay between the germline ends. Assay: immunoSEQ multiplex PCR; the TCRdb copy retains only in-frame clones and omits some. The sample records about 140,000 clones, about 86% being singletons. The receptor was derived from a human donor in a cohort sampled during active COVID-19. The chain joins TRBV28 to TRBJ1-3; D perhaps matches TRBD1 (6 bases). Sample: peripheral blood. In DNA, the CDR3 is TGTGCCAGCAGACGAATAGCGGGGGCTGTTGGAAACACCATATATTTT. Translating gives CASRRIAGAVGNTIYF.